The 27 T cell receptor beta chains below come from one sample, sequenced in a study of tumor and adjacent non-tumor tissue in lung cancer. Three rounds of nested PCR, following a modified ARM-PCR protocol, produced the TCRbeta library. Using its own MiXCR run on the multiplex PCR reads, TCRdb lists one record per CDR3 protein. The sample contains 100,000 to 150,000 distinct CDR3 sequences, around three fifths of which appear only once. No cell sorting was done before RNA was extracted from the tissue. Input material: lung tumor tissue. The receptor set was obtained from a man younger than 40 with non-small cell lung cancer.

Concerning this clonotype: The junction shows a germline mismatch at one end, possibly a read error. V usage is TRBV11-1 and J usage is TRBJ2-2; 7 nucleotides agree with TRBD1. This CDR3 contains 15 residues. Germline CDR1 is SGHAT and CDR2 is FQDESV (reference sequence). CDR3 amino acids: CVNSPSPQGTEELFF. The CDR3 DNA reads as TGTGTCAACAGTCCAAGCCCACAGGGGACCGAGGAGCTGTTTTTT.

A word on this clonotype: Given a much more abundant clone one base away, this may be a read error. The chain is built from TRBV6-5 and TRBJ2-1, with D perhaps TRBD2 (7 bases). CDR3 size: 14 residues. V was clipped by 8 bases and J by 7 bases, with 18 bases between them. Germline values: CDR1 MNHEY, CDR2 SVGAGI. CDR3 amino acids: CASLLGGAGNEQFF. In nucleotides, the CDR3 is TGTGCCAGCCTGCTGGGGGGGGCCGGAAATGAGCAGTTCTTC.

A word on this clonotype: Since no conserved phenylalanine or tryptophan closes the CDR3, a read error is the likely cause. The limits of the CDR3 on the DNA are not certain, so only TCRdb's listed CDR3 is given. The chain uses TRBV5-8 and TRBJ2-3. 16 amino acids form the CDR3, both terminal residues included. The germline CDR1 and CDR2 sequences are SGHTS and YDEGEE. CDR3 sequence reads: CASSPNSRLSTDTQYL.

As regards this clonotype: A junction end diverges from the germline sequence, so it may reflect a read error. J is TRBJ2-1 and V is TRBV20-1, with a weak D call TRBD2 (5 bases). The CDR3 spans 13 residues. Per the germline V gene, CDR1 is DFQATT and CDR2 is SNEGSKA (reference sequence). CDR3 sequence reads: CSATGVAVNDQFF. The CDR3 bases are TGTAGTGCTACCGGGGTAGCTGTTAATGACCAGTTCTTC.

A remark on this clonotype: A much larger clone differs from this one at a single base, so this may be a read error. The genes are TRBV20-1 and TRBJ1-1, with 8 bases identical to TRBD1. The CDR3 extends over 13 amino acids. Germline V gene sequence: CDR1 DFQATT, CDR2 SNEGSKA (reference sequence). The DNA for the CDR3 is TGCAGTGCTAGAGGCAGGGGGCGCACTGAAACTTTCTTT. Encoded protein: CSARGRGRTETFF.

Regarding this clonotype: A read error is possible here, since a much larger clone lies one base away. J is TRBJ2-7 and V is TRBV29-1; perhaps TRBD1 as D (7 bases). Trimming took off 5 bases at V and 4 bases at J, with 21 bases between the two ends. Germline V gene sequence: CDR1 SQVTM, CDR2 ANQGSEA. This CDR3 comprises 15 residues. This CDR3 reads CSVKSLGQEGYEQYF. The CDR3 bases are TGCAGCGTTAAAAGTCTAGGACAGGAGGGATACGAGCAGTACTTC.

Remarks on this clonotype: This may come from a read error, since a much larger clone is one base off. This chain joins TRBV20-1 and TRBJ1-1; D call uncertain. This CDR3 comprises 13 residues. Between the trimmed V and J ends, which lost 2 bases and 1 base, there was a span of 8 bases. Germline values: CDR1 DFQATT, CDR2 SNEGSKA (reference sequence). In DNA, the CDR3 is TGCAGTGCTAGACTCGGCCGGAACACTGAAGCTTTCTTT. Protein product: CSARLGRNTEAFF.

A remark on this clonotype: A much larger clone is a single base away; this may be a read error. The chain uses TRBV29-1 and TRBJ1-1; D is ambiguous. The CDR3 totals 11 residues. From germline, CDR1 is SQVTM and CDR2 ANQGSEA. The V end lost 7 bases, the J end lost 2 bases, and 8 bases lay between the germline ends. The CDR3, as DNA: TGCAGCGCTGTGCCTAACACTGAAGCTTTCTTT. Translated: CSAVPNTEAFF.

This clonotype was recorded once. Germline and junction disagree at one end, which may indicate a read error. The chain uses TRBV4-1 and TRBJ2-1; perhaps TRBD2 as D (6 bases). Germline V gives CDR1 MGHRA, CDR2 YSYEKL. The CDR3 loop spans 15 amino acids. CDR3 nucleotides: TGCACCAGCAGCCAACTAGCTGGGGACTACAATGAGCAGTTCTTC. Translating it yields CTSSQLAGDYNEQFF.

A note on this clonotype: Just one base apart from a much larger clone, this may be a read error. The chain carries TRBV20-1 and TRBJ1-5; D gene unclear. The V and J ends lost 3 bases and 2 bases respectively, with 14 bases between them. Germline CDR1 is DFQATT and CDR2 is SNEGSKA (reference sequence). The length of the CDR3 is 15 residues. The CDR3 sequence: CSARNVYRGNQPQHF. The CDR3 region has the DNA TGCAGTGCTAGGAACGTATATAGGGGCAATCAGCCCCAGCATTTT.

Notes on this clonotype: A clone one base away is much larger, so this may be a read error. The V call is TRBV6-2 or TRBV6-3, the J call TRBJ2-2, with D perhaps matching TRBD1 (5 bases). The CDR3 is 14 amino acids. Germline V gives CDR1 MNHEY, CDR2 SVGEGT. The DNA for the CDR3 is TGTGCCAGCAGTTACAGGGGTTACACCCGGGAGCTGTTTTTT. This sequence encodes CASSYRGYTRELFF.

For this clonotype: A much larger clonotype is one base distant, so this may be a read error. In DNA, the CDR3 is TGTGCCAGCAGTTACCCAAGGGACAGGGATCAGCTCCAGCATTTT. Protein sequence: CASSYPRDRDQLQHF. The chain combines TRBV6-5 with TRBJ1-5, with 9 bases aligning to TRBD1. The CDR3 is 15 residues long. The germline V gene has CDR1 MNHEY and CDR2 SVGAGI.

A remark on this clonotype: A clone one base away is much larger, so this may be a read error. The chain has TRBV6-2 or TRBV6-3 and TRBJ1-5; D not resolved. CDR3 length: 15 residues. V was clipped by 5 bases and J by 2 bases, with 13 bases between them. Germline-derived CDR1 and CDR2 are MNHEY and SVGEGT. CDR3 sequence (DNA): TGTGCCAGCAGTCCTCAAAAGAGGCGCAATCAGCCCCAGCATTTT. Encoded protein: CASSPQKRRNQPQHF.

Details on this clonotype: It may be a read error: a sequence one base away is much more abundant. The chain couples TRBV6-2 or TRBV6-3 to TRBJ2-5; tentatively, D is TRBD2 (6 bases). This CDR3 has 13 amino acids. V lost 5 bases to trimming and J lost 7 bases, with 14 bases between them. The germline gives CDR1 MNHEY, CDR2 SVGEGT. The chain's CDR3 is CASSPGVDGTQYF. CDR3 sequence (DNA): TGTGCCAGCAGTCCGGGGGTCGACGGGACCCAGTACTTC.

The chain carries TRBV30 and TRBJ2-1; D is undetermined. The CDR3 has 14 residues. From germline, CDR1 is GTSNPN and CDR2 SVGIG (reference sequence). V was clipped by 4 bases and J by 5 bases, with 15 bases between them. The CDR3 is CAWKSGTGHNEQFF. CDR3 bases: TGTGCCTGGAAGTCCGGAACCGGACACAATGAGCAGTTCTTC.

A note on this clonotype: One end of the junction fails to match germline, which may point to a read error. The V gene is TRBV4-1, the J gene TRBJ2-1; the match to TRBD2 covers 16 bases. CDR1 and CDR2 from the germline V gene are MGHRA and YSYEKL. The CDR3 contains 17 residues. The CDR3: CASSQPGLAGGSNGQFF. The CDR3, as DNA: TGCGCCAGCAGCCAACCGGGACTAGCGGGAGGGAGTAATGGGCAGTTCTTC.

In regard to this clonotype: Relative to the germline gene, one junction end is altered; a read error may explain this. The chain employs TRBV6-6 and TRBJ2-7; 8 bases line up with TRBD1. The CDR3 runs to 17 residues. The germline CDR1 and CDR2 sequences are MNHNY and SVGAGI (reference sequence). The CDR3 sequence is CTSSSAATGDLTYEQYF. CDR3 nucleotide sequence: TGTACCAGCAGCTCGGCCGCGACAGGGGATCTTACCTACGAGCAGTACTTC.

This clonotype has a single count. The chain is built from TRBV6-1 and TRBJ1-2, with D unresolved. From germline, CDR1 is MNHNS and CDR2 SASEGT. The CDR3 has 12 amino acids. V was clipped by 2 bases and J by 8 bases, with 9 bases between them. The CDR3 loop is CASSERQRGYTF. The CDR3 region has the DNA TGTGCCAGCAGTGAACGGCAGAGGGGCTACACCTTC.

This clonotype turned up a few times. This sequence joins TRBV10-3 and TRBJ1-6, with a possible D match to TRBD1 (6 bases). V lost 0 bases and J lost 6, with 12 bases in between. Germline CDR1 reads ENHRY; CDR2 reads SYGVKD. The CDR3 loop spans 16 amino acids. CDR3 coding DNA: TGTGCCATCAGTGAGTCGGGGGGCCACCTTAATTCACCCCTCCACTTT. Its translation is CAISESGGHLNSPLHF.

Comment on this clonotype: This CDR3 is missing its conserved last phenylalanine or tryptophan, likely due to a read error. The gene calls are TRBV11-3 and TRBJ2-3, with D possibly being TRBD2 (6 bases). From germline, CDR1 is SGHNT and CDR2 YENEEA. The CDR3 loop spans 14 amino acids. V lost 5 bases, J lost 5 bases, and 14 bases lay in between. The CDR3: CASSPTGRRDTQYL. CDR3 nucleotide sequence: TGTGCCAGCAGCCCGACTGGGAGGAGAGATACGCAGTATTTA.

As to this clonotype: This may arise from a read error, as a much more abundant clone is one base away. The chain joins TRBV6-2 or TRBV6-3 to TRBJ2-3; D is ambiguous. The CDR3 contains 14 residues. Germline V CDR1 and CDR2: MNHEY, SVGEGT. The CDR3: CASTSTTSIDTQYF. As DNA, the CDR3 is TGTGCCAGCACTTCGACAACCAGCATAGATACGCAGTATTTT.

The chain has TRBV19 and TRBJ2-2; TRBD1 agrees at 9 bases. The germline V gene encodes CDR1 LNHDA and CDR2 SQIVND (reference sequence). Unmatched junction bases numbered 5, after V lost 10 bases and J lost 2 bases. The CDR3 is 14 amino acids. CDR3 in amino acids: CATSGQGNTGELFF. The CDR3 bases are TGTGCCACCTCGGGACAGGGAAACACCGGGGAGCTGTTTTTT.

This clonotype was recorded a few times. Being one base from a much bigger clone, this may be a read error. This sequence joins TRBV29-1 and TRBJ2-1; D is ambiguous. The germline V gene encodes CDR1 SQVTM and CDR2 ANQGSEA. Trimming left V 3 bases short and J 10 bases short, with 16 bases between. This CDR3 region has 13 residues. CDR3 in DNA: TGCAGCGTTGATGAGTATGGCCAAGGGGAGCAGTTCTTC. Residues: CSVDEYGQGEQFF.

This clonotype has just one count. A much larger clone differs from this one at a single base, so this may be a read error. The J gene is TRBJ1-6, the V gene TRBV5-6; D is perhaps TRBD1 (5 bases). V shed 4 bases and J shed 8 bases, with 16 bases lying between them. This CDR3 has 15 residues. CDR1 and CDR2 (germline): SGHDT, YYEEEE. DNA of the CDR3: TGTGCCAGCAGCCCCTTAGGGGACGACGATTCACCCCTCCACTTT. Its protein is CASSPLGDDDSPLHF.

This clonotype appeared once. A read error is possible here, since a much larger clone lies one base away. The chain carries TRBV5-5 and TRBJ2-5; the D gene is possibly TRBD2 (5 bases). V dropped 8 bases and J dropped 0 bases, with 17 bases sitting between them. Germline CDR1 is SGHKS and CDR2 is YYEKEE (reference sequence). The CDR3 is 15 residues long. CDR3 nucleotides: TGTGCCAGGAGCCGTCCCGGGCGGGACCAAGAGACCCAGTACTTC. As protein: CARSRPGRDQETQYF. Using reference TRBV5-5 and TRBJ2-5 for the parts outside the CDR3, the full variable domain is DAGVTQSPTHLIKTRGQQVTLRCSPISGHKSVSWYQQVLGQGPQFIFQYYEKEERGRGNFPDRFSARQFPNYSSELNVNALLLGDSALYLCARSRPGRDQETQYFGPGTRLLVL.

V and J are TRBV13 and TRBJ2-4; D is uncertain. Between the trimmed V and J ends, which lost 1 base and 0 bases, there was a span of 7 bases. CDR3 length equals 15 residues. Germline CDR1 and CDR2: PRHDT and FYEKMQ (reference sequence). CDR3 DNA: TGTGCCAGCAGCTTAGTGGAGTTAGCCAAAAACATTCAGTACTTC. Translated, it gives CASSLVELAKNIQYF.

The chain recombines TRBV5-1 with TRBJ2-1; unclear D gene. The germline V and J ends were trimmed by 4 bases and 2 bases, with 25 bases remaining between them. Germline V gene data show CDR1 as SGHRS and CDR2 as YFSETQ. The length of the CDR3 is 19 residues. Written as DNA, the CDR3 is TGCGCCAGCAGCCGTTTCCCCGAGGCCTGGGGAAGCGCCTACAATGAGCAGTTCTTC. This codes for CASSRFPEAWGSAYNEQFF.